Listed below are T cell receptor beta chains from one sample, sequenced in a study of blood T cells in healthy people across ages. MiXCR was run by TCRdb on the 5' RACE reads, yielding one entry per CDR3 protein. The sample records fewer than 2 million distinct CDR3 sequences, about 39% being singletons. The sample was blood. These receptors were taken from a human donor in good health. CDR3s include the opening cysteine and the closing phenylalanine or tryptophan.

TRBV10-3,CAISESAGNTIYF
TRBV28,CASSLTPRLTTVTYEQYF
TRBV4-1,CASSQERTGPRSSYNEQFF
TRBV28,CASSSPGGSNTEAFF
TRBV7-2,CAGSLGWGSGGPSYNEQFF
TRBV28,CASNRQGWQPQHF
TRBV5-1,CASSDQSSYNEQFF
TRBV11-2,CASSSLSGGPVVAQFF
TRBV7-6,CASSVGQGCDEQFF
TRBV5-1,CASSPAGEKAGANVLTF
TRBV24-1,CATSDQTGVVDGYTF
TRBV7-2,CASSFGRKNIQYF
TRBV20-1,CSASNRRTEAFF
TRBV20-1,CSASGRGTASNTEAFF
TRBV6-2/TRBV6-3,CASSSRPGQGYNEQFF
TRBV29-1,CSVEEQGGNEQFF
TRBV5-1,CASSLDGRDPYEQYF
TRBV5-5,CASSLGWRGLNEQYF
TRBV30,CAWSVFPGQLSGYTF
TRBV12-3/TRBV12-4,CASNPGGGGFGYTF
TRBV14,CASSQGSRAYEQYF
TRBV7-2,CAGSLRPGSTTYEQYF
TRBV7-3,CASSPTAGNYGYTF
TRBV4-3,CASSQDRGLGLFF
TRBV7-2,CASSLTAGGQETQYF
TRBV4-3,CVSSPRQDGSYEQYF
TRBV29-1,CSAVAGASTDTQYF
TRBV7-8,CASSRGLAGASSYNEQFF